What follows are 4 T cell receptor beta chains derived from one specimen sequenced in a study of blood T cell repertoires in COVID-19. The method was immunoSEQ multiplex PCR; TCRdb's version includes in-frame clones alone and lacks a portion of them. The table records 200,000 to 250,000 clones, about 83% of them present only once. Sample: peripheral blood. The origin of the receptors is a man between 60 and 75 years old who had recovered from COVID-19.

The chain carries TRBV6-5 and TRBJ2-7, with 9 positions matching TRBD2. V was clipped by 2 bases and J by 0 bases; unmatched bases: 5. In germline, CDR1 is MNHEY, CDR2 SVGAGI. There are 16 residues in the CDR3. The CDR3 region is CASSYGSGRSSYEQYF. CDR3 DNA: TGTGCCAGCAGTTACGGCAGCGGGAGGAGCTCCTACGAGCAGTACTTC.

The CDR3 protein is CASSPPPWGQQETQYF. CDR3 coding DNA: TGTGCCAGCAGCCCCCCCCCATGGGGACAGCAAGAGACCCAGTACTTC. The gene calls are TRBV3-1 (or the pseudogene TRBV3-2) and TRBJ2-5, with 7 bases that match TRBD1. The CDR3 extends over 16 amino acids. V lost 4 bases and J lost 2; bases outside the gene matches: 10. The germline V gene encodes CDR1 LGHDT and CDR2 YNNKEL (reference sequence).

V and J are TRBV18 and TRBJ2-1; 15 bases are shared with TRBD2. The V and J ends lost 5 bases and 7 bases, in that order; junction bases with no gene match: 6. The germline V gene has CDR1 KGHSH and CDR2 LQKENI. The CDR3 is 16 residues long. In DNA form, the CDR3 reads TGTGCCAGCTCAGGACTAGCGGGGGGGCCGGGTAATGAGCAGTTCTTC. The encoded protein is CASSGLAGGPGNEQFF. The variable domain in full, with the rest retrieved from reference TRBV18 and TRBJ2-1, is NAGVMQNPRHLVRRRGQEARLRCSPMKGHSHVYWYRQLPEEGLKFMVYLQKENIIDESGMPKERFSAEFPKEGPSILRIQQVVRGDSAAYFCASSGLAGGPGNEQFFGPGTRLTVL.

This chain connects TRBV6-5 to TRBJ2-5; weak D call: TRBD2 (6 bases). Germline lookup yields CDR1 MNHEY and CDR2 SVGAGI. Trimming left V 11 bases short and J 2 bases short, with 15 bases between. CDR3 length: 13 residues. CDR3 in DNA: TGTGCCGGGCGGTTGGAGGGACAAGAGACCCAGTACTTC. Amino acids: CAGRLEGQETQYF.